The present TCR beta chain was sequenced within a study of blood T cell repertoires in COVID-19. Study context: COVID-19 samples collected from the United States, Italy and Spain covered acute and convalescent phases.

CDR3 length: 13 amino acids. Germline CDR1 LGHDT, CDR2 YNNKEL (reference sequence). The trim removed 4 bases at V and 5 bases at J, leaving 4 bases unmatched. Authors' data handling: Estimated nucleated cell counts came from reference gene primer amplification. Sequencing used immunoSEQ multiplex PCR; TCRdb keeps in-frame clones, though not all of them. V, J and clone size derive from that table, while D and trimming were established from the DNA sequence. The sample carries around 32,000 clones, 80% to 90% recorded once. This clone occurred a few times. The receptor's source is a woman aged 80 or over with active or convalescent COVID-19. The sequencing sample was made of peripheral blood. The rearrangement joins TRBV3-1 (or the pseudogene TRBV3-2) to TRBJ2-5; TRBD2 matches at 7 bases. The CDR3 DNA sequence: TGTGCCAGCAGCCGAAATAGCGGGGAGACCCAGTACTTC. This encodes CASSRNSGETQYF.